Below are 2 T cell receptor beta chains sequenced from a single sample in a study of CD8 T cells in Susac syndrome. Random hexamers were used to reverse transcribe an amount of about 0.5 to 1 ug RNA. TCRdb processed the immunoSEQ multiplex PCR reads anew with MiXCR; each CDR3 protein has one entry. Of 240,000 or so distinct CDR3 sequences listed, 90% to 97% are singletons. Sequenced material: CD4+ T cells from PBMCs. Every receptor here comes from a human donor with Susac syndrome.

This chain joins TRBV23-1 and TRBJ2-3; TRBD1 matches 9 bases. Being an ORF, TRBV23-1 has a function that is uncertain. J lost 0 bases, V lost 3 bases, and 10 bases had no gene match. The CDR3 consists of 18 residues. The CDR3 loop reads CASSHITGTGNSTDTQYF. As DNA, the CDR3 is TGCGCCAGCAGTCATATAACCGGGACAGGGAATAGCACAGATACGCAGTATTTT.

The chain has TRBV3-1 and TRBJ2-1; the match to TRBD2 covers 11 bases. V shed 0 bases and J 3 bases; nucleotides not matched to a gene: 4. The CDR3 consists of 17 residues. Germline loops: CDR1 LGHDT, CDR2 YNNKEL (reference sequence). CDR3 in amino acids: CASSQDLAGGVYNEQFF. The DNA for the CDR3 is TGTGCCAGCAGCCAAGATCTAGCGGGAGGTGTCTACAATGAGCAGTTCTTC.